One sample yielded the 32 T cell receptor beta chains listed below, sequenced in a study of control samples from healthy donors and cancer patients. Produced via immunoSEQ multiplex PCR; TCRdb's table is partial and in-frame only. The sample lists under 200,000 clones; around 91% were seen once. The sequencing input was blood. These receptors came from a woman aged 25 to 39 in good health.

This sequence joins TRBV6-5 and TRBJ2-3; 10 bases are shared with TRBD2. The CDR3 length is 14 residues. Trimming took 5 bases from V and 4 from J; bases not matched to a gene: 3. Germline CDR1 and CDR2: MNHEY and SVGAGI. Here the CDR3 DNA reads TGTGCCAGCAGTCCAGCGGGAGGGTCAGATACGCAGTATTTT. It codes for CASSPAGGSDTQYF.

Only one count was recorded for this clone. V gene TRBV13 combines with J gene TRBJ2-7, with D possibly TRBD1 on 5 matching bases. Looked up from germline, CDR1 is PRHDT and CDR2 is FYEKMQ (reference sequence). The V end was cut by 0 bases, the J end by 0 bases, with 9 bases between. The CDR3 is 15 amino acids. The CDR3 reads CASSLGGPSSYEQYF. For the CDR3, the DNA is TGTGCCAGCAGCTTAGGGGGGCCTAGCTCCTACGAGCAGTACTTC.

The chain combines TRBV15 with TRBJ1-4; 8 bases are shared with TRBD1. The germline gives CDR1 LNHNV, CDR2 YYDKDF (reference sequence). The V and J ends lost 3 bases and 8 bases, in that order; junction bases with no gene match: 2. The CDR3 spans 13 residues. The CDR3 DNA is TGTGCCACCAGCAGGGGACAGGCAGAAAAACTGTTTTTT. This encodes CATSRGQAEKLFF.

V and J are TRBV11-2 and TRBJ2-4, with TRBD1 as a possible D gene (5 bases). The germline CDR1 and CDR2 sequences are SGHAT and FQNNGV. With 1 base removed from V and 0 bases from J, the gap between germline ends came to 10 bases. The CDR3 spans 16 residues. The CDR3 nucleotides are TGTGCCAGCAGCTTAGGGCTGGGGCTAGCCAAAAACATTCAGTACTTC. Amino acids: CASSLGLGLAKNIQYF.

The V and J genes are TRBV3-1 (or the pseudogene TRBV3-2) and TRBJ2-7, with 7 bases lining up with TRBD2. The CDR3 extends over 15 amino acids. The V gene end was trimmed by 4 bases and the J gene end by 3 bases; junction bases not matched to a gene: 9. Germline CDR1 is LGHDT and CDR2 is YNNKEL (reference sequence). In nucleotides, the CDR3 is TGTGCCAGCAGCCCTACAGCGGGAAGTCACTACGAGCAGTACTTC. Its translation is CASSPTAGSHYEQYF.

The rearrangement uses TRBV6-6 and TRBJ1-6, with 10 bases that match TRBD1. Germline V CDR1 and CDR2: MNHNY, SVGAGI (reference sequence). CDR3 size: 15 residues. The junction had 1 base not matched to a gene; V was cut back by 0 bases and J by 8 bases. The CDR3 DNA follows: TGTGCCAGCAGTTACTCGGGGACAGGGGATTCACCCCTCCACTTT. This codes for CASSYSGTGDSPLHF.

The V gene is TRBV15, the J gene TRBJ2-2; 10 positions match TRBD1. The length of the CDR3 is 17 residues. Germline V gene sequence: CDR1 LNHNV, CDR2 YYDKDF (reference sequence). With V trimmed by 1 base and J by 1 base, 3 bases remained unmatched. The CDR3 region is CATSRGGDRGNTGELFF. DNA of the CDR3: TGTGCCACCAGCAGAGGTGGGGACAGGGGGAACACCGGGGAGCTGTTTTTT.

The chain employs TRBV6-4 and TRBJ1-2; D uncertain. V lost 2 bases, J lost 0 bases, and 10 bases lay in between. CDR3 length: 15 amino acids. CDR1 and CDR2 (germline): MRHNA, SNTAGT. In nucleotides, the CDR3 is TGTGCCAGCAGTGACGGGCCGGGGACTAACTATGGCTACACCTTC. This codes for CASSDGPGTNYGYTF.

CDR3 loop: CASRGTGTQPQHF. CDR3 nucleotides: TGTGCCAGCAGGGGGACAGGGACTCAGCCCCAGCATTTT. The V gene is TRBV6-5, the J gene TRBJ1-5, with TRBD1 identical over 9 bases. The germline CDR1 and CDR2 sequences are MNHEY and SVGAGI. The CDR3 is 13 amino acids. Trimming removed 6 bases from V and 6 bases from J; junction bases left unmatched: 3.

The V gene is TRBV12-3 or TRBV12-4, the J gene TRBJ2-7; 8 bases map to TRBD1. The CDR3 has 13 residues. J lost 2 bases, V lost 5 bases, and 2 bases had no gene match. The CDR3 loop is CASSPGGPYEQYF. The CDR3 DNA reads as TGTGCCAGCAGTCCAGGGGGCCCCTACGAGCAGTACTTC.

The CDR3 loop is CASSESGGDNEQFF. In DNA, the CDR3 is TGCGCCAGCAGTGAGTCGGGGGGCGACAATGAGCAGTTCTTC. The rearrangement links TRBV10-1 to TRBJ2-1; D tentatively fits TRBD1 or TRBD2 (6 bases each). Germline CDR1 is WNHNN and CDR2 is SYGVQD (reference sequence). The CDR3 totals 14 residues. The ends were cut back, 0 bases at V and 5 bases at J, with 8 bases in the middle.

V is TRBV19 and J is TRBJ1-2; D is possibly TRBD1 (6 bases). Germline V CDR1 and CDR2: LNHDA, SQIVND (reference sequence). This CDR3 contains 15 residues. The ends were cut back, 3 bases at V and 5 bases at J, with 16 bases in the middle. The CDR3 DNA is TGTGCCAGTAGTATCCGGACAGCCCAATTTTATGGCTACACCTTC. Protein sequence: CASSIRTAQFYGYTF.

The CDR3 spells CASSPGLAELAKNIQYF. Written as DNA, the CDR3 is TGCGCCAGCAGTCCGGGACTAGCGGAGCTAGCCAAAAACATTCAGTACTTC. The rearrangement uses TRBV10-2 and TRBJ2-4, with 11 bases fitting TRBD2. CDR1 and CDR2 (germline): WSHSY, SAAADI. Trimming removed 5 bases from V and 0 bases from J; junction bases left unmatched: 6. The CDR3 is made up of 17 amino acids.

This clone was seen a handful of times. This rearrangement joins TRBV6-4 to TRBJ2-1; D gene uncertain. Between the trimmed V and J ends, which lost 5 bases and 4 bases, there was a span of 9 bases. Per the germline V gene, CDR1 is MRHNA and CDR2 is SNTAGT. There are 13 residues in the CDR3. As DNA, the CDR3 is TGTGCCAGCAGTAACGCGGAATACAATGAGCAGTTCTTC. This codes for CASSNAEYNEQFF.

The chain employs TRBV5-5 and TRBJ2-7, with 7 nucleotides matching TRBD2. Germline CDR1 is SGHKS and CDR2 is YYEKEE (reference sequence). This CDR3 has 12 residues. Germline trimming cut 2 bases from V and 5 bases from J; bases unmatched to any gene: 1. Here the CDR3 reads CASSFTSDEQYF. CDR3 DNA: TGTGCCAGCAGCTTCACTAGCGACGAGCAGTACTTC.

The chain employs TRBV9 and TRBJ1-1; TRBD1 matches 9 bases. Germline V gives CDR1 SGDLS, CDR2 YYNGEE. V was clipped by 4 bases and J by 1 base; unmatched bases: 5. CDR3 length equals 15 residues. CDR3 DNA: TGTGCCAGCAGCCCTACAGGGGGCCCGAACACTGAAGCTTTCTTT. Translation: CASSPTGGPNTEAFF.

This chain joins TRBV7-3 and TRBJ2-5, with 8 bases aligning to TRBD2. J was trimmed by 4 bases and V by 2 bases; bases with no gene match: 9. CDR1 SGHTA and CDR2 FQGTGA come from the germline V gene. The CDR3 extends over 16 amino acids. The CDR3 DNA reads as TGTGCCAGCAGCTTAGTCGGTAGCGGGATCGGAGAGACCCAGTACTTC. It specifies CASSLVGSGIGETQYF.

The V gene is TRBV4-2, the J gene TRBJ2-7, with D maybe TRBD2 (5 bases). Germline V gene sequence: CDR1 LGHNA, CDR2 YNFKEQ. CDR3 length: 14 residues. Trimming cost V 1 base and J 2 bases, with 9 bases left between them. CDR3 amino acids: CASSQGYGTYEQYF. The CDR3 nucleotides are TGTGCCAGCAGCCAAGGCTACGGGACCTACGAGCAGTACTTC.

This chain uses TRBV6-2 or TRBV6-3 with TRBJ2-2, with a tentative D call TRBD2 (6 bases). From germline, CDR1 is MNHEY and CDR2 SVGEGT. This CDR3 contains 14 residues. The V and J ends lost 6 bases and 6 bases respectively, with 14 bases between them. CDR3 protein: CASSDSGVSGELFF. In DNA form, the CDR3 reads TGTGCCAGCAGCGATTCGGGAGTTTCCGGGGAGCTGTTTTTT.

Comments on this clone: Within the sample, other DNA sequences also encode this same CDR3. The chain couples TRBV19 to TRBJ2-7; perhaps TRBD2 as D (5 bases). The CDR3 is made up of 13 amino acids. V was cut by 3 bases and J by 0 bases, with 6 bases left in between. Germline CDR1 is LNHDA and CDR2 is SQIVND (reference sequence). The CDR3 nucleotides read TGTGCCAGTAGTATGGGGAGCTCCTACGAGCAGTACTTC. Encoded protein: CASSMGSSYEQYF. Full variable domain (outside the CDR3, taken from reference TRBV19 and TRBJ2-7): DGGITQSPKYLFRKEGQNVTLSCEQNLNHDAMYWYRQDPGQGLRLIYYSQIVNDFQKGDIAEGYSVSREKKESFPLTVTSAQKNPTAFYLCASSMGSSYEQYFGPGTRLTVT.

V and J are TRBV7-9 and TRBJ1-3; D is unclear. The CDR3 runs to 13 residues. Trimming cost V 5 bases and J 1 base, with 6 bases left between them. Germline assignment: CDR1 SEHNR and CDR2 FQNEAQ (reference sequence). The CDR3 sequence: CASSPGSGNTIYF. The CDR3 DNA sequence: TGTGCCAGCAGCCCCGGATCTGGAAACACCATATATTTT.

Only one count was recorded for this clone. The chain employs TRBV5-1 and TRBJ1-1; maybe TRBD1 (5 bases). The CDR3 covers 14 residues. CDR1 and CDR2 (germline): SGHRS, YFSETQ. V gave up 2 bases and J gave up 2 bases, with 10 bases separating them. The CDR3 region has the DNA TGCGCCAGCAGCTTAGGGACCCATAACACTGAAGCTTTCTTT. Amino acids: CASSLGTHNTEAFF.

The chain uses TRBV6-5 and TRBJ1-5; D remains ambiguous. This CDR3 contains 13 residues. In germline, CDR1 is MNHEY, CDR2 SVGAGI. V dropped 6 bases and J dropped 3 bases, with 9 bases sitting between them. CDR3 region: CASREAVNQPQHF. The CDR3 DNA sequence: TGTGCCAGCAGGGAGGCAGTCAATCAGCCCCAGCATTTT.

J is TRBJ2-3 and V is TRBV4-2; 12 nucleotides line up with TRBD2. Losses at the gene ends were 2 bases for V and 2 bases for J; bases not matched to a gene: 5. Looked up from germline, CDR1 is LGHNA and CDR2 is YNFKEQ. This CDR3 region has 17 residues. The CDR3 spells CASSQSRTSGNTDTQYF. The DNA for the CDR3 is TGTGCCAGCAGCCAATCCCGGACTAGCGGGAACACAGATACGCAGTATTTT.

CDR3: CATSRGDGGSGNTIYF. DNA of the CDR3: TGTGCCACCAGCAGAGGGGACGGAGGCTCTGGAAACACCATATATTTT. The chain couples TRBV15 to TRBJ1-3; possibly TRBD1 for D (5 bases). Germline V gives CDR1 LNHNV, CDR2 YYDKDF (reference sequence). The CDR3 extends over 16 amino acids. The V end lost 1 base, the J end lost 0 bases, and 10 bases lay between the germline ends.

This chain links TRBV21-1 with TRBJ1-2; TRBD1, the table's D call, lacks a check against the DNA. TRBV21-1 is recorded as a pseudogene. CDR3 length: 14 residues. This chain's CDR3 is CASSKAGDRVGYTF. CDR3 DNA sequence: TGTGCCAGCAGCAAAGCGGGGGACAGGGTTGGCTACACCTTC.

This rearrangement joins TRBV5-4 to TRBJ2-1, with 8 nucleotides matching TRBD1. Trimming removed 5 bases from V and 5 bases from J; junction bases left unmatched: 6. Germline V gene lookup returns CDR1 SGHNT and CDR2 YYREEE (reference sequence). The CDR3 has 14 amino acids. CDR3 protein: CASSRQGRNNEQFF. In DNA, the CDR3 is TGTGCCAGCAGTCGACAGGGGCGCAACAATGAGCAGTTCTTC.

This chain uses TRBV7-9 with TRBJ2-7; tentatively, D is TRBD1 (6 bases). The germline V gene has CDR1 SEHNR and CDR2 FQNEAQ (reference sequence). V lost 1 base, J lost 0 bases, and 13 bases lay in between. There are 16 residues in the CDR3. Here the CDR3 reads CASSLGGQGPSYEQYF. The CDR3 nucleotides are TGTGCCAGCAGCTTAGGGGGGCAGGGGCCCTCCTACGAGCAGTACTTC.

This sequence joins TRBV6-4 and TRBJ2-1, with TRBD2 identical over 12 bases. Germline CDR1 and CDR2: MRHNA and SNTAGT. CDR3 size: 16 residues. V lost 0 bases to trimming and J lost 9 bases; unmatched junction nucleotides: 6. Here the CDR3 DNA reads TGTGCCAGCAGTGACTCCCTAGCGGGGGGGCAGGCTGAGCAGTTCTTC. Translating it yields CASSDSLAGGQAEQFF.

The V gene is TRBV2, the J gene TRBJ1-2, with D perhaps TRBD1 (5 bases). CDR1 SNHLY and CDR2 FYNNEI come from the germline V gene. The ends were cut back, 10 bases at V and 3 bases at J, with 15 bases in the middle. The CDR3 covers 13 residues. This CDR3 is CATTRDRDYGYTF. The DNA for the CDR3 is TGTGCCACCACCAGGGATCGGGACTATGGCTACACCTTC.

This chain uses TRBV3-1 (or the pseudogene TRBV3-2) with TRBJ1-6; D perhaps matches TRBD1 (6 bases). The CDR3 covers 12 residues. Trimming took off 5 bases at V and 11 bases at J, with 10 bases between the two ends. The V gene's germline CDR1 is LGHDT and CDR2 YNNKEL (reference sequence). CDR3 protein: CASSDTGTPLHF. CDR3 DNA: TGTGCCAGCAGCGACACAGGGACACCCCTCCACTTT.

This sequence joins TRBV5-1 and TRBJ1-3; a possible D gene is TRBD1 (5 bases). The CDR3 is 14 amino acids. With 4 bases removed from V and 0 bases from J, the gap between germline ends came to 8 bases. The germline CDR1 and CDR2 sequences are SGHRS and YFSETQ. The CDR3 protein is CASSAGASGNTIYF. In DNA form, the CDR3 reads TGCGCCAGCAGCGCCGGGGCCTCTGGAAACACCATATATTTT.